This is a list of T cell receptor beta chains from one sample in a study of graft-versus-host responses after intestinal transplantation. Clones were read by immunoSEQ multiplex PCR, and TCRdb kept only the in-frame ones, dropping some. This sample has some 70,000 clones, with 92% found just once. The material sequenced was bone marrow, taken 734 days after intestinal transplantation. These receptors originate from a human patient who received an intestinal transplant, so some T cells may come from the graft donor. Each CDR3 is given with its conserved first and last residue. A D gene is named only where the DNA matches it firmly. The size entry is marked missing in some rows and otherwise reads once, few, many or a size class.

clone size	D gene	V gene	J gene	CDR3 DNA	CDR3 protein
NA	TRBD1	TRBV2	TRBJ2-7	TGTGCCAGCAGTGAATCTTGGGACAGAGCCTACGAGCAGTACTTC	CASSESWDRAYEQYF
few	TRBD1	TRBV7-2	TRBJ2-7	TGTGCCAGCAGCTCTGGACAGGGGGAGTACGAGCAGTACTTC	CASSSGQGEYEQYF
NA	NA	TRBV6-1	TRBJ2-1	TGTGCCAGCAGGACCCGATATAAAGAGCACAATGAGCAGTTCTTC	CASRTRYKEHNEQFF
few	NA	TRBV6-6	TRBJ1-2	TGTGCCAGCAGTTATGGCCAGTCTTATGGCTACACCTTC	CASSYGQSYGYTF
NA	TRBD1	TRBV4-1	TRBJ1-1	TGCGCCAGCAGCCTTCTCGGACAGGCTGAAGCTTTCTTT	CASSLLGQAEAFF
once	TRBD1	TRBV2	TRBJ2-3	TGTGCCAGCAGTGGGGGACAGGGTAGCACAGATACGCAGTATTTT	CASSGGQGSTDTQYF
once	NA	TRBV7-9	TRBJ2-5	TGTGCCAGCAGCTTCGACGGAATCCAAGAGACCCAGTACTTC	CASSFDGIQETQYF
NA	NA	TRBV4-2	TRBJ2-1	TGTGCCAGCAGCCCACAGGTCAATGAGCAGTTCTTC	CASSPQVNEQFF
NA	TRBD1	TRBV5-4	TRBJ1-1	TGTGCCAGCAGCAGGCGACAGGGAGCCACTGAAGCTTTCTTT	CASSRRQGATEAFF
NA	NA	TRBV2	TRBJ1-2	TGTGCCAGCAGTCCAGCGCCTTTTCGGGGGAGGTCGGATGGCTACACCTTC	CASSPAPFRGRSDGYTF
NA	NA	TRBV2	TRBJ2-7	TGTGCCAGCAGCAAGGGACTGACCGAGCAGTACTTC	CASSKGLTEQYF
NA	NA	TRBV5-4	TRBJ2-4	TGTGCCACAGGAGGGCATCCGGGAAACATTCAGTACTTC	CATGGHPGNIQYF
NA	NA	TRBV5-6	TRBJ2-7	TGTGCCAGCAGCTCCTCCTACGAGCAGTACTTC	CASSSSYEQYF
NA	TRBD1	TRBV7-9	TRBJ2-3	TGTGCCAGCAGCGACCCTACAGGGGGTACGCAGTATTTT	CASSDPTGGTQYF
NA	NA	TRBV4-2	TRBJ1-4	TGTGCCAGCAGCCAAGATCTAAAGGGTGAAAAACTGTTTTTT	CASSQDLKGEKLFF
NA	NA	TRBV28	TRBJ2-5	TGTGCCAGCACCATTAGTCTAGCAGGGATGCGAGAGACCCAGTACTTC	CASTISLAGMRETQYF
NA	NA	TRBV7-9	TRBJ2-3	TGTGCCAGCAGCGCGCCCGGAGGGCGGGGAGATACGCAGTATTTT	CASSAPGGRGDTQYF
NA	NA	TRBV7-9	TRBJ2-2	TGTGCCAACGCGGAGGGACTCGGTGGCGGGGAGCTGTTTTTT	CANAEGLGGGELFF
NA	TRBD1	TRBV5-4	TRBJ2-7	TGTGCCAGCAGCGGAAACATCCGGGACAGGAGCTCCTACGAGCAGTACTTC	CASSGNIRDRSSYEQYF
NA	NA	TRBV2	TRBJ2-7	TGTGCCAGCAGCCAGGGACTCTACGAGCAGTACTTC	CASSQGLYEQYF
NA	TRBD2	TRBV28	TRBJ2-2	TGTGCCAGCAGTTGGGATAAGCGGGAGGGCGCCGGGGAGCTGTTTTTT	CASSWDKREGAGELFF
NA	NA	TRBV27	TRBJ1-4	TGTGCCAGCAGCAGGGGAGGTTACGAAAAACTGTTTTTT	CASSRGGYEKLFF